What follows is one TCR beta chain and its context. The source of the sample is a study of blood T cell repertoires in COVID-19. Overall study context: COVID-19 samples, acute and convalescent, were from the United States, Italy and Spain. Nucleic acid was either cDNA or gDNA, and it came from T cells, B-cell-depleted T cells, or PBMCs.

The germline CDR1 and CDR2 sequences are MDHEN and SYDVKM. The CDR3 has 16 residues. Trimming pared 1 base from V and 7 bases from J, leaving 17 bases between. As handled by the study authors: Amplifying reference gene primers gave estimates of nucleated cell counts. Profiling relied on immunoSEQ multiplex PCR, and the TCRdb table lists in-frame clones only, not all of them. V, J and clone size are taken as reported in that table, and D and trimming were inferred from the DNA itself. The table records 150,000 or so clones, around 88% of them present only once. The chain has TRBV28 and TRBJ1-5, with D perhaps TRBD1 (6 bases). The sequenced sample consisted of peripheral blood. The source of this sequence is a human donor in a cohort sampled during active COVID-19. This CDR3 is CASSLFLSGGAQPQHF. The CDR3 coding sequence is TGTGCCAGCAGTTTATTCTTATCGGGGGGCGCACAGCCCCAGCATTTT.